One sample yielded the 29 T cell receptor beta chains listed below, sequenced in a study of molecular identifiers for immune sequencing clone quantification. TCRdb redid the calling of the PCR reads with MiXCR, one entry per CDR3 protein. The table includes roughly 71,000 distinct CDR3 sequences, under 20% detected once. Material for sequencing was naive CD8+ T cells from blood, with Jurkat cell RNA spiked in. As to subset: FACS-sorted CD8+CD4-CCR7+CD45RA+ naive T cells. These receptors were collected from a human donor in good health. Some libraries in this study had Jurkat cell RNA spiked in.

This clonotype showed up many times. The chain uses TRBV20-1 and TRBJ2-3; 7 nucleotides align to TRBD2. V lost 0 bases to trimming and J lost 7 bases; unmatched junction nucleotides: 10. From germline, CDR1 is DFQATT and CDR2 SNEGSKA (reference sequence). There are 15 residues in the CDR3. CDR3 coding DNA: TGCAGTGCTAGAGACCCAGCGGGAATCCGAAATACGCAGTATTTT. Amino acid sequence: CSARDPAGIRNTQYF.

This clonotype was observed many times. This sequence joins TRBV20-1 and TRBJ2-3, with TRBD2 identical over 7 bases. Germline CDR1 reads DFQATT; CDR2 reads SNEGSKA (reference sequence). Trimming removed 0 bases from V and 2 bases from J; junction bases left unmatched: 5. The CDR3 spans 15 residues. CDR3 sequence (DNA): TGCAGTGCTAGAGACCCAGCGGGGTTCACAGATACGCAGTATTTT. Amino acids: CSARDPAGFTDTQYF.

This clonotype was counted at least ten times. Because the CDR3 is missing its conserved closing phenylalanine or tryptophan, this is likely a read error. Because the CDR3's place on the DNA is in doubt, the DNA is left out and the CDR3 is given as listed by TCRdb. The chain carries TRBV6-5 and TRBJ1-1. CDR1 is MNHEY, CDR2 SVGAGI, per germline. The CDR3 comprises 8 residues, both ends counted. The CDR3 reads CASTPPLV.

This clonotype was counted between two and nine times. The chain employs TRBV7-9 and TRBJ2-1, with a weak D call TRBD1 (5 bases). The CDR3 extends over 15 amino acids. CDR1 is SEHNR and CDR2 is FQNEAQ in the germline V gene (reference sequence). With 8 bases removed from V and 0 bases from J, the gap between germline ends came to 14 bases. DNA for the CDR3: TGTGCCAGCTCTCAGGGAATAGGCTCCTACAATGAGCAGTTCTTC. Translation gives CASSQGIGSYNEQFF.

J is TRBJ2-7 and V is TRBV20-1, with D hard to call. The CDR3 loop spans 11 amino acids. Germline values: CDR1 DFQATT, CDR2 SNEGSKA (reference sequence). Deletions cut 6 bases from V and 0 bases from J, with 6 bases between. CDR3: CSASTSYEQYF. In DNA form, the CDR3 reads TGCAGTGCCTCAACCTCCTACGAGCAGTACTTC.

This clonotype was recorded many times. The rearrangement joins TRBV6-1 to TRBJ1-5; D is possibly TRBD1 (5 bases). The germline gives CDR1 MNHNS, CDR2 SASEGT. The CDR3 spans 15 residues. V was trimmed by 5 bases and J by 0 bases, leaving 11 bases between them. Here the CDR3 DNA reads TGTGCCAGCAGTCCGGCAGGGCCTAGCAATCAGCCCCAGCATTTT. It encodes CASSPAGPSNQPQHF.

This clonotype was picked up many times. The rearrangement links TRBV20-1 to TRBJ1-2; D is unclear. Trimming took 1 base from V and 4 from J, leaving 10 bases between them. The V gene's germline CDR1 is DFQATT and CDR2 SNEGSKA (reference sequence). The CDR3 is made up of 13 amino acids. CDR3 amino acids: CSARGLGIYGYTF. In nucleotides, the CDR3 is TGCAGTGCTAGAGGCCTTGGTATCTATGGCTACACCTTC.

As to this clonotype: A much larger clonotype is one base distant, so this may be a read error. The chain is built from TRBV7-9 and TRBJ1-1; D is perhaps TRBD1 (5 bases). Germline CDR1 and CDR2: SEHNR and FQNEAQ (reference sequence). The CDR3 is 12 residues long. The CDR3 loop is CAGSLSWDVAFF. The CDR3 DNA sequence: TGTGCCGGCAGCTTATCCTGGGACGTAGCTTTCTTT.

This clonotype was found many times. The chain is built from TRBV4-3 and TRBJ2-3; 7 nucleotides align to TRBD2. Per the germline V gene, CDR1 is LGHNA and CDR2 is YSLEER. Germline trimming cut 1 base from V and 2 bases from J; bases unmatched to any gene: 12. This CDR3 region has 18 residues. The CDR3 DNA sequence: TGCGCCAGCAGCCAAGTTCTTTGGTCTAGCGGACCCACAGATACGCAGTATTTT. Its translation is CASSQVLWSSGPTDTQYF.

V usage is TRBV19 and J usage is TRBJ1-1; no clear D. V was clipped by 11 bases and J by 7 bases, with 14 bases between them. Germline V CDR1 and CDR2: LNHDA, SQIVND (reference sequence). The CDR3 contains 11 residues. The CDR3 DNA reads TGTGCCGTCATTCTTGCCAGTGAAGCTTTCTTT. It encodes CAVILASEAFF.

This clonotype was observed at least ten times. The chain employs TRBV12-5 and TRBJ1-5, with D possibly TRBD1 on 6 matching bases. Trimming took 0 bases from V and 3 from J, leaving 18 bases between them. This CDR3 contains 18 residues. Germline CDR1 and CDR2: LGHNT and FRNRAP. The CDR3 loop reads CASGLVGAGASINQPQHF. CDR3 sequence (DNA): TGTGCTAGTGGTTTGGTAGGGGCAGGGGCCAGTATCAATCAGCCCCAGCATTTT.

In this sample, this clonotype turned up many times. The genes are TRBV20-1 and TRBJ1-2; D is unresolved. Trimming stripped 3 bases from V and 1 base from J, with 21 bases between. Germline-derived CDR1 and CDR2 are DFQATT and SNEGSKA (reference sequence). This CDR3 has 17 residues. CDR3 sequence (DNA): TGCAGTGCTAGTAACAGTCTTTTGAGTCGAATTAACTATGGCTACACCTTC. Protein: CSASNSLLSRINYGYTF.

This clonotype was seen only once. A single base separates this from a much larger clone, so it may be a read error. The V and J genes are TRBV7-3 and TRBJ1-2; unclear D gene. The CDR3 contains 14 residues. Trimming removed 5 bases from V and 2 bases from J, with 12 bases in between. Germline-derived CDR1 and CDR2 are SGHTA and FQGTGA. CDR3 sequence reads: CASSPNGRNYGYTF. The CDR3, as DNA: TGTGCCAGCAGCCCGAACGGACGGAACTATGGCTACACCTTC.

This clonotype was seen repeatedly, ten times or more. This chain connects TRBV14 to TRBJ2-7; D is unclear. This CDR3 contains 14 residues. V was clipped by 1 base and J by 4 bases, with 11 bases between them. Germline V CDR1 and CDR2: SGHDN, FVKESK. The CDR3 loop reads CASSQAIPTYEQYF. The CDR3 DNA is TGTGCCAGCAGCCAAGCCATACCCACGTACGAGCAGTACTTC.

This clonotype was detected ten times or more. This chain connects TRBV9 to TRBJ2-3; D remains ambiguous. Between the trimmed V and J ends, which lost 2 bases and 3 bases, there was a span of 10 bases. The CDR3 contains 14 residues. The germline gives CDR1 SGDLS, CDR2 YYNGEE. In DNA form, the CDR3 reads TGTGCCAGCAGCGTTGATGGTGGTACAGATACGCAGTATTTT. Protein sequence: CASSVDGGTDTQYF.

This clonotype was counted at least ten times. J is TRBJ1-2 and V is TRBV19, with D unresolved. Germline V gives CDR1 LNHDA, CDR2 SQIVND (reference sequence). V was clipped by 3 bases and J by 3 bases, with 17 bases between them. The CDR3 contains 16 residues. In DNA form, the CDR3 reads TGTGCCAGTAGTATGAAGAGAGGTCCACGCGACTATGGCTACACCTTC. Its protein is CASSMKRGPRDYGYTF. The complete variable domain, with remaining parts taken from reference TRBV19 and TRBJ1-2, reads DGGITQSPKYLFRKEGQNVTLSCEQNLNHDAMYWYRQDPGQGLRLIYYSQIVNDFQKGDIAEGYSVSREKKESFPLTVTSAQKNPTAFYLCASSMKRGPRDYGYTFGSGTRLTVV.

In its sample, this clonotype was seen many times. The rearrangement links TRBV29-1 to TRBJ1-2, with D perhaps matching TRBD1 (5 bases). Per the germline V gene, CDR1 is SQVTM and CDR2 is ANQGSEA. V was clipped by 4 bases and J by 7 bases, with 10 bases between them. The CDR3 spans 11 residues. CDR3 nucleotides: TGCAGCGTTGTGGAGGGGTTTGGCTACACCTTC. This translates into CSVVEGFGYTF.

This clonotype was detected many times. V usage is TRBV11-3 and J usage is TRBJ2-7; maybe TRBD1 (5 bases). Germline V gene data show CDR1 as SGHNT and CDR2 as YENEEA. V was cut by 2 bases and J by 1 base, with 12 bases left in between. The CDR3 is made up of 15 amino acids. The chain's CDR3 is CASSLLARQSYEQYF. CDR3 DNA: TGTGCCAGCAGCTTATTAGCAAGACAGTCCTACGAGCAGTACTTC.

In its sample, this clonotype was seen many times. The V and J genes are TRBV2 and TRBJ2-3; 7 nucleotides agree with TRBD2. Germline assignment: CDR1 SNHLY and CDR2 FYNNEI. The CDR3 covers 13 residues. V gave up 9 bases and J gave up 5 bases; unmatched junction bases: 8. The DNA of the CDR3 is TGTGCCAGGAGCGAGGTAGCGGGAGATACGCAGTATTTT. Encoded protein: CARSEVAGDTQYF.

In its sample, this clonotype was seen many times. The gene calls are TRBV20-1 and TRBJ2-3; 7 positions match TRBD2. The CDR3 consists of 17 residues. CDR1 is DFQATT, CDR2 SNEGSKA, per germline (reference sequence). Losses at the gene ends were 3 bases for V and 0 bases for J; bases not matched to a gene: 12. DNA for the CDR3: TGCAGTGCTAGTGACTTTTGGGGGGGGAGCAGCACAGATACGCAGTATTTT. The encoded protein is CSASDFWGGSSTDTQYF.

With respect to this clonotype: This clone may be a read error of a much larger clone one base away. The rearrangement joins TRBV3-1 to TRBJ2-1; no clear D. The V gene's germline CDR1 is LGHDT and CDR2 YNNKEL (reference sequence). The CDR3 runs 12 residues. CDR3 in amino acids: CAGSLRHGEQFF. As DNA, the CDR3 is TGTGCCGGCAGCCTACGACACGGTGAGCAGTTCTTC.

Comment on this clonotype: Since no conserved phenylalanine or tryptophan closes the CDR3, a read error is the likely cause. DNA for the CDR3: TGTGCCGGCAGCTTAGGGGCGAGTGCGTACCAAGAGACCCAGTACCTC. Its translation: CAGSLGASAYQETQYL. The chain joins TRBV7-2 to TRBJ2-5, with D perhaps TRBD1 (5 bases). Germline lookup yields CDR1 SGHTA and CDR2 FQGNSA. The CDR3 has 16 residues.

In its sample, this clonotype was seen many times. The chain employs TRBV11-2 and TRBJ2-7, with D perhaps TRBD2 (6 bases). Looked up from germline, CDR1 is SGHAT and CDR2 is FQNNGV. The ends were cut back, 7 bases at V and 4 bases at J, with 20 bases in the middle. The CDR3 spans 15 residues. This CDR3 reads CASTGGAHSRYEQYF. CDR3 coding DNA: TGTGCCAGCACCGGAGGGGCCCATTCCAGATACGAGCAGTACTTC.

This clonotype was detected a few times. The chain couples TRBV6-4 to TRBJ1-3; D is perhaps TRBD1 (6 bases). Trimming pared 5 bases from V and 0 bases from J, leaving 14 bases between. The CDR3 extends over 16 amino acids. CDR1 MRHNA and CDR2 SNTAGT come from the germline V gene. This CDR3 is CASSPTGLSSGNTIYF. As DNA, the CDR3 is TGTGCCAGCAGTCCGACAGGACTAAGCTCTGGAAACACCATATATTTT.

This clonotype was recorded many times. The V and J genes are TRBV4-1 and TRBJ2-7, with D tentatively TRBD1 (5 bases). The CDR3 consists of 16 residues. The V gene's germline CDR1 is MGHRA and CDR2 YSYEKL. V gave up 0 bases and J gave up 3 bases, with 15 bases separating them. The CDR3 region is CASSQDGTGPVYEQYF. CDR3 in DNA: TGCGCCAGCAGCCAAGATGGTACAGGACCGGTCTACGAGCAGTACTTC.

The chain has TRBV7-6 and TRBJ1-1, with TRBD1 as a possible D gene (5 bases). V lost 6 bases, J lost 8 bases, and 16 bases lay in between. Germline V lookup: CDR1 SGHVS, CDR2 FNYEAQ. CDR3 length: 13 amino acids. The CDR3 reads CASRNGGETEAFF. DNA of the CDR3: TGTGCCAGCAGAAACGGAGGGGAGACCGAAGCTTTCTTT.

This clonotype has a count of ten or more. V gene TRBV20-1 combines with J gene TRBJ2-3, with 8 bases that match TRBD1. Trimming took 3 bases from V and 2 from J; bases not matched to a gene: 10. CDR3 length: 16 residues. CDR1 and CDR2 from the germline V gene are DFQATT and SNEGSKA (reference sequence). This CDR3 is CSARDLDRVFTDTQYF. For the CDR3, the DNA is TGCAGTGCTAGGGATCTGGACAGGGTATTCACAGATACGCAGTATTTT.

The table lists this clonotype with many counts. The chain combines TRBV4-3 with TRBJ2-2; 10 bases are a match to TRBD2. The germline gives CDR1 LGHNA, CDR2 YSLEER. After removal of 3 bases from V and 5 bases from J, the junction contained 6 bases not matched to a gene. The length of the CDR3 is 16 residues. The CDR3 nucleotides read TGCGCCAGCAGCCATGCCGGGACTAGCGCGACCGGGGAGCTGTTTTTT. It translates to CASSHAGTSATGELFF.

Ten or more counts support this clonotype. The J gene is TRBJ2-6, the V gene TRBV2; D not resolved. This CDR3 contains 19 residues. V gave up 3 bases and J gave up 2 bases, with 20 bases separating them. Per the germline V gene, CDR1 is SNHLY and CDR2 is FYNNEI. CDR3 in DNA: TGTGCCAGCAGTGATCTAGGAACCGGGCCCTCTGCTGGGGCCAACGTCCTGACTTTC. As protein: CASSDLGTGPSAGANVLTF.